The clone carrying this T cell receptor beta chain appeared a few times. This sample was taken from a study of T cells in Graves' hyperthyroidism and ophthalmopathy. About the research overall: Before any treatment, at initial diagnosis, peripheral blood was collected.

This sample holds PBMCs from under 11 ml fresh peripheral blood. Amplification targeted TCR beta CDR3 regions from RNA transcripts. The TCR CDR3 was amplified in a first-round RT-PCR using the HTBI primer set. In TCRdb, the multiplex PCR reads were re-called with MiXCR into one record per CDR3 protein. The table records 250,000 to 300,000 distinct CDR3 sequences, 15% to 20% of them present only once. The CDR3 length is 16 residues. Germline V gene sequence: CDR1 DFQATT, CDR2 SNEGSKA (reference sequence). V was shortened by 6 bases and J by 6 bases, with 25 bases between the two germline ends. This sequence originates from a man aged 50-60 years with Graves' ophthalmopathy. The genes are TRBV20-1 and TRBJ2-3; maybe TRBD2 (6 bases). Input material: blood. The CDR3 spells CSAVDPSGLSLDTQYF. The CDR3 coding sequence is TGCAGTGCCGTAGACCCTTCGGGACTCAGTTTGGATACGCAGTATTTT.